This is a list of T cell receptor beta chains from one sample in a study of cytomegalovirus exposure and HLA in healthy donors. Method: immunoSEQ multiplex PCR; TCRdb's copy keeps in-frame clones and lacks some. The sample carries 98,000 or so clones, about 74% recorded once. Material: PBMCs. All receptors come from a female donor in good health and CMV-seronegative. Each CDR3 is given with its conserved first and last residue. D genes are given only for firm matches. A clone size is listed for some rows: how often the clone was seen (once, few, many), or a class if it is expanded.

TRBD1	.	16	TRBV27	TRBJ1-1	CASSSPGQPSNTEAFF	TGTGCCAGCAGCTCTCCGGGACAGCCTTCGAACACTGAAGCTTTCTTT
.	.	14	TRBV11-2	TRBJ2-7	CASSPRGRDYEQYF	TGTGCCAGCAGCCCTCGCGGGCGGGACTACGAGCAGTACTTC
.	.	12	TRBV6-1	TRBJ2-7	CASSELLEEQYF	TGTGCCAGCAGTGAACTCCTTGAGGAGCAGTACTTC
TRBD2	.	17	TRBV7-8	TRBJ2-3	CASSSNRGVRSTDTQYF	TGTGCCAGCAGCTCAAATCGGGGGGTTCGTAGCACAGATACGCAGTATTTT
.	.	19	TRBV28	TRBJ2-6	CASRLMKGAKAFGPNVLTF	TGTGCCAGCAGACTTATGAAAGGGGCCAAGGCCTTTGGTCCCAACGTCCTGACTTTC
.	.	16	TRBV7-9	TRBJ1-6	CASSLGSGQNNSPLHF	TGTGCCAGCAGCTTAGGTTCAGGACAGAATAATTCACCCCTCCACTTT
.	.	13	TRBV7-9	TRBJ1-5	CASSLNWNQPQHF	TGTGCCAGCAGCTTAAACTGGAATCAGCCCCAGCATTTT
.	.	13	TRBV4-1	TRBJ2-7	CASSQAHSYEQYF	TGCGCCAGCAGCCAAGCGCACAGTTACGAGCAGTACTTC
.	.	13	TRBV4-1	TRBJ2-5	CASSQARGETQYF	TGCGCCAGCAGCCAAGCCAGAGGAGAGACCCAGTACTTC
TRBD1	.	16	TRBV7-8	TRBJ2-2	CASPLLGTGGTGELFF	TGTGCCAGCCCCCTTCTCGGGACAGGGGGCACCGGGGAGCTGTTTTTT
TRBD2	.	16	TRBV7-9	TRBJ2-7	CASSFPRLAENYEQYF	TGTGCCAGCAGCTTCCCCAGACTAGCGGAGAACTACGAGCAGTACTTC
TRBD1	.	18	TRBV4-1	TRBJ1-1	CASNPRRDRVVSNTEAFF	TGCGCCAGCAACCCAAGGCGGGACAGGGTAGTTTCGAACACTGAAGCTTTCTTT
.	.	13	TRBV7-9	TRBJ2-2	CSSSLEPAGELFF	TGTTCCAGCAGCTTAGAGCCGGCCGGGGAGCTGTTTTTT
.	.	14	TRBV6-4	TRBJ2-2	CAGSDGSDTGELFF	TGTGCCGGCAGTGACGGGAGTGACACCGGGGAGCTGTTTTTT
.	.	14	TRBV10-3	TRBJ2-2	CAISELAEQGELFF	TGTGCCATCAGTGAGCTGGCGGAACAAGGGGAGCTGTTTTTT
TRBD1	.	16	TRBV7-3	TRBJ2-3	CASSLRPRGLTDTQYF	TGTGCCAGCAGCTTAAGGCCCAGGGGGCTAACAGATACGCAGTATTTT
.	.	15	TRBV27	TRBJ2-1	CASSSTGVSYNEQFF	TGTGCCAGCAGTTCCACGGGGGTCTCCTACAATGAGCAGTTCTTC
.	.	16	TRBV6-4	TRBJ2-3	CASSDSPAGRTDTQYF	TGTGCCAGCAGTGATAGTCCGGCAGGGCGCACAGATACGCAGTATTTT
.	.	16	TRBV7-9	TRBJ1-1	CSSSLGSLGGVAEAFF	TGTTCCAGCAGCTTAGGGTCGTTAGGAGGGGTCGCTGAAGCTTTCTTT
TRBD1	.	14	TRBV5-1	TRBJ1-2	CASSLGTGGYGYTF	TGCGCCAGCAGCTTGGGGACAGGGGGCTATGGCTACACCTTC
TRBD1	.	15	TRBV28	TRBJ1-5	CASRLLQGTNQPQHF	TGTGCCAGCAGACTATTACAGGGGACCAATCAGCCCCAGCATTTT
TRBD1	.	15	TRBV5-6	TRBJ1-1	CASSLDRGRDTEAFF	TGTGCCAGCAGCCTTGACAGGGGGCGGGACACTGAAGCTTTCTTT
.	.	15	TRBV19	TRBJ2-5	CASSKLYPRQETQYF	TGTGCCAGTTCTAAACTTTATCCCCGTCAAGAGACCCAGTACTTC
.	.	15	TRBV27	TRBJ1-1	CASSLSQGSNTEAFF	TGTGCCAGCAGTTTATCGCAGGGAAGTAACACTGAAGCTTTCTTT
.	.	14	TRBV25-1	TRBJ2-1	CASSEGGSYNEQFF	TGTGCCAGCAGTGAAGGAGGCTCCTACAATGAGCAGTTCTTC
TRBD1	.	13	TRBV30	TRBJ2-1	CAWRQGAYNEQFF	TGTGCCTGGAGACAGGGGGCTTACAATGAGCAGTTCTTC
TRBD2	.	14	TRBV14	TRBJ2-1	CASSLGLAGGREFF	TGTGCCAGCAGCCTGGGACTAGCGGGAGGTAGAGAGTTCTTC
TRBD1	few	16	TRBV11-2	TRBJ2-7	CASSLASGTETYEQYF	TGTGCCAGCAGCTTAGCCTCCGGGACAGAGACCTACGAGCAGTACTTC
.	.	15	TRBV7-9	TRBJ2-5	CASSPPLRGGETQYF	TGTGCCAGCAGCCCACCCTTAAGGGGGGGGGAGACCCAGTACTTC
.	.	14	TRBV6-6	TRBJ2-7	CASSLQTGLDEQYF	TGTGCCAGCAGCCTCCAGACAGGTTTGGACGAGCAGTACTTC
.	few	13	TRBV6-6	TRBJ1-2	CASSFDSNYGYTF	TGTGCCAGCAGCTTCGACAGTAACTATGGCTACACCTTC
.	.	13	TRBV7-2	TRBJ2-7	CASSFSGSYEQYF	TGTGCCAGCAGCTTCAGTGGGAGCTACGAGCAGTACTTC
.	.	14	TRBV4-1	TRBJ2-7	CASSHTGQSYEQYF	TGCGCCAGCAGCCATACAGGACAGTCCTACGAGCAGTACTTC
.	.	15	TRBV27	TRBJ1-6	CASSLVGEVNSPLHF	TGTGCCAGCAGTTTAGTGGGAGAGGTGAATTCACCCCTCCACTTT
TRBD2	.	14	TRBV14	TRBJ2-5	CARIGLADLCEQYF	TGTGCCAGAATCGGACTAGCGGATCTCTGTGAGCAGTACTTC
TRBD2	.	12	TRBV29-1	TRBJ2-5	CSVVAGDETQYF	TGCAGCGTTGTAGCGGGAGACGAGACCCAGTACTTC
.	.	13	TRBV19	TRBJ2-3	CASSYKTADTQYF	TGTGCCAGTAGTTATAAGACAGCAGATACGCAGTATTTT
TRBD1	.	14	TRBV18	TRBJ2-3	CASSPTQGQDTQYF	TGTGCCAGCTCACCCACACAGGGGCAAGATACGCAGTATTTT
.	.	13	TRBV30	TRBJ2-1	CAWSSQGYNEQFF	TGTGCCTGGAGTAGTCAGGGGTACAATGAGCAGTTCTTC
.	.	13	TRBV19	TRBJ1-5	CASRIQGRQPQHF	TGTGCCAGTAGGATCCAGGGGCGTCAGCCCCAGCATTTT
.	.	16	TRBV28	TRBJ2-4	CASSTFDRLAKNIQYF	TGTGCCAGCAGTACCTTCGACAGGCTAGCCAAAAACATTCAGTACTTC
TRBD1	.	15	TRBV7-3	TRBJ1-5	CASSFKDRGHEPQHF	TGTGCCAGCAGCTTTAAAGACAGGGGTCATGAGCCCCAGCATTTT
TRBD2	.	17	TRBV9	TRBJ2-2	CASSDPAGGVETGELFF	TGTGCCAGCAGCGACCCCGCGGGGGGCGTAGAAACCGGGGAGCTGTTTTTT
.	.	12	TRBV5-1	TRBJ1-1	CASKRMNTEAFF	TGCGCCAGCAAGCGGATGAACACTGAAGCTTTCTTT
.	.	14	TRBV4-1	TRBJ2-5	CASSQVVVVETQYF	TGCGCCAGCAGCCAAGTGGTAGTGGTAGAGACCCAGTACTTC
TRBD1	.	15	TRBV5-1	TRBJ1-1	CASSSQGAKNTEAFF	TGCGCCAGCAGCTCTCAGGGGGCTAAGAACACTGAAGCTTTCTTT
.	.	17	TRBV28	TRBJ2-5	CASSFKVADIQRETQYF	TGTGCCAGCAGTTTTAAGGTAGCGGATATTCAGAGGGAGACCCAGTACTTC
TRBD2	.	17	TRBV15	TRBJ2-3	CATSRGGGLAGADTQYF	TGTGCCACCAGCAGGGGGGGCGGGCTAGCGGGAGCAGATACGCAGTATTTT
TRBD1	medium-sized	16	TRBV9	TRBJ1-1	CASSARTGPMNTEAFF	TGTGCCAGCAGCGCCCGGACAGGCCCAATGAACACTGAAGCTTTCTTT